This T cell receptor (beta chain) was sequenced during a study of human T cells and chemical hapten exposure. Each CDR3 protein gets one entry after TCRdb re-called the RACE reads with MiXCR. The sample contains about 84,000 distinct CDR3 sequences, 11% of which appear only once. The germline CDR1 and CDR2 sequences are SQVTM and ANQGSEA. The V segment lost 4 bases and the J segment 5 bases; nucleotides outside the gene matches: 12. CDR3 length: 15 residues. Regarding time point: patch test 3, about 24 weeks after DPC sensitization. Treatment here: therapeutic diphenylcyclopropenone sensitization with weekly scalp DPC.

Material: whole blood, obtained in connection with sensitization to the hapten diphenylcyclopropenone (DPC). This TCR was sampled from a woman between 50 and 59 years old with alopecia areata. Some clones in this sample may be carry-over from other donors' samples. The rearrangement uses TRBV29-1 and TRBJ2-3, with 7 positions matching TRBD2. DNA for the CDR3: TGCAGCGTTGGCGGAACTAGCGTCCAGAGAGATACGCAGTATTTT. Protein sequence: CSVGGTSVQRDTQYF.